The rows below give T cell receptor beta chains drawn from one sample of a study of T-cell memory formation after mild COVID-19. MiXCR, run by TCRdb on the 5' RACE reads, gives a single entry per CDR3 protein. The sample has over 120,000 distinct CDR3 sequences; 20% to 25% are singletons. The specimen sequenced was PBMCs or a T cell subset sorted from them (not recorded which). Receptors were obtained from an adult woman who had mild COVID-19 (a few samples of this study predate the infection). Cell type and time point are not known. The CDR3 runs from the conserved cysteine through the conserved F or W. Fields, in order: D gene, clone size, J gene, V gene, CDR3 protein, CDR3 DNA. D genes are given only for firm matches. Some rows have no size entry. The others give once, few or many, or a class for an expanded clone.

-	-	TRBJ1-2	TRBV29-1	CSAPGEYYGYTF	TGCAGTGCACCGGGGGAGTACTATGGCTACACCTTC
-	-	TRBJ1-4	TRBV7-6	CASSLGIEGEKLFF	TGTGCCAGCAGCCTTGGGATAGAGGGTGAAAAACTGTTTTTT
-	once	TRBJ1-4	TRBV6-1	CASSEGQAKLFF	TGTGCCAGCAGTGAAGGGCAGGCAAAACTGTTTTTT
-	few	TRBJ2-7	TRBV21-1	CASSSHKGDSSYEQYF	TGTGCCAGCAGCAGTCACAAAGGAGACAGCTCCTACGAGCAGTACTTC
-	-	TRBJ2-5	TRBV5-6	CASSVVDSDSFQETQYF	TGTGCCAGCAGCGTGGTAGACAGTGATAGTTTTCAAGAGACCCAGTACTTC
-	-	TRBJ2-7	TRBV20-1	CSAIRDLQQYF	TGCAGTGCCATCCGGGATCTGCAGCAGTACTTC
TRBD2	-	TRBJ2-5	TRBV3-1	CASSQALAGGQETQYF	TGTGCCAGCAGCCAAGCACTAGCGGGGGGGCAAGAGACCCAGTACTTC
-	-	TRBJ2-2	TRBV9	CASSPVARGSRGELFF	TGTGCCAGCAGCCCAGTGGCGAGGGGGTCGCGCGGGGAGCTGTTTTTT
-	few	TRBJ2-3	TRBV6-2/TRBV6-3	CASSYAGSSTDTQYF	TGTGCCAGCAGTTACGCGGGATCTAGCACAGATACGCAGTATTTT
-	few	TRBJ1-5	TRBV9	CASGGDLNQPQHF	TGTGCCAGCGGGGGGGACCTCAATCAGCCCCAGCATTTT
TRBD1	few	TRBJ2-7	TRBV5-1	CASNPGQGAYEQYF	TGCGCCAGCAATCCGGGACAGGGAGCCTACGAGCAGTACTTC
-	-	TRBJ2-1	TRBV5-4	CASSLELASSYNEQFF	TGTGCCAGCAGCTTGGAGCTGGCCAGCTCCTACAATGAGCAGTTCTTC
-	few	TRBJ1-5	TRBV9	CASSVSENQPQHF	TGTGCCAGCAGCGTGTCAGAAAATCAGCCCCAGCATTTT
TRBD2	-	TRBJ2-3	TRBV3-1	CASSIGEAGGTDTQYF	TGTGCCAGCAGCATCGGAGAAGCGGGAGGCACAGATACGCAGTATTTT
TRBD2	-	TRBJ2-2	TRBV4-2	CATGTSGITGELFF	TGTGCCACCGGGACTAGCGGCATCACCGGGGAGCTGTTTTTT
-	-	TRBJ2-1	TRBV7-2	CASSLGLGGGPYNEQFF	TGTGCCAGCAGCTTAGGGCTTGGGGGAGGCCCCTACAATGAGCAGTTCTTC
-	-	TRBJ2-7	TRBV6-2/TRBV6-3	CASSYPRYEQYF	TGTGCCAGCAGTTATCCCCGCTACGAGCAGTACTTC
-	few	TRBJ2-7	TRBV29-1	CSVEDQYRYEQYF	TGCAGCGTTGAAGATCAATATCGCTACGAGCAGTACTTC
TRBD1	-	TRBJ1-2	TRBV7-8	CASSSPPGQGALYGYTF	TGTGCCAGCAGCTCGCCTCCGGGACAGGGGGCGCTCTATGGCTACACCTTC
TRBD2	-	TRBJ2-2	TRBV10-2	CASSESLAGPGMGELFF	TGCGCCAGCAGTGAGTCGCTAGCGGGACCCGGCATGGGGGAGCTGTTTTTT
-	-	TRBJ2-1	TRBV6-5	CASKWVSHNEQFF	TGTGCCAGCAAGTGGGTGAGTCACAATGAGCAGTTCTTC
-	-	TRBJ2-2	TRBV9	CASSVAGILAGELFF	TGTGCCAGCAGCGTAGCGGGCATTCTGGCCGGGGAGCTGTTTTTT
-	few	TRBJ2-1	TRBV10-3	CAISKKPGGGNEQFF	TGTGCCATCAGCAAAAAGCCCGGTGGGGGGAATGAGCAGTTCTTC
-	-	TRBJ2-7	TRBV9	CASSPTFGSYEQYF	TGTGCCAGCAGCCCGACCTTCGGATCCTACGAGCAGTACTTC
TRBD1	-	TRBJ2-7	TRBV5-6	CASSLAQGSYEQYF	TGTGCCAGCAGCTTGGCACAGGGGAGCTACGAGCAGTACTTC
-	-	TRBJ2-1	TRBV14	CASSQQGNEQFF	TGTGCCAGCAGCCAACAGGGCAATGAGCAGTTCTTC
-	few	TRBJ2-1	TRBV6-1	CASSEVQGIHRHEQFF	TGTGCCAGCAGTGAGGTGCAGGGAATCCACAGGCATGAGCAGTTCTTC
-	-	TRBJ2-7	TRBV20-1	CSARDGFSYEQYF	TGCAGTGCTAGGGACGGGTTCTCCTACGAGCAGTACTTC
-	few	TRBJ2-2	TRBV7-3	CASSLLANTGELFF	TGTGCCAGCAGCTTATTGGCGAACACCGGGGAGCTGTTTTTT
-	few	TRBJ2-1	TRBV7-3	CASSLWAGVPNEQFF	TGTGCCAGCAGCTTATGGGCAGGGGTCCCCAATGAGCAGTTCTTC
-	few	TRBJ1-2	TRBV6-5	CASSYNPIGTAGYTF	TGTGCCAGCAGTTACAACCCAATTGGGACCGCGGGCTACACCTTC
-	many	TRBJ2-3	TRBV7-2	CASSLWGRSTDTQYF	TGTGCCAGCAGCCTCTGGGGGAGGAGCACAGATACGCAGTATTTT
-	-	TRBJ2-1	TRBV7-9	CASSLGGGATYNEQFF	TGTGCCAGCAGCTTAGGAGGGGGGGCGACCTACAATGAGCAGTTCTTC
-	few	TRBJ2-7	TRBV5-6	CASTRLEYGYEQYF	TGTGCCAGCACCCGACTAGAGTACGGCTACGAGCAGTACTTC
-	few	TRBJ2-3	TRBV6-2/TRBV6-3	CASSYLTGETDTQYF	TGTGCCAGCAGTTACTTAACGGGAGAGACAGATACGCAGTATTTT
TRBD1	few	TRBJ2-6	TRBV2	CASSRDSEASGANVLTF	TGTGCCAGCAGCCGGGACAGTGAGGCCTCTGGGGCCAACGTCCTGACTTTC
TRBD1	-	TRBJ1-4	TRBV2	CASSEPGTGGAKLFF	TGTGCCAGCAGTGAACCCGGGACAGGGGGCGCAAAACTGTTTTTT
-	-	TRBJ1-2	TRBV7-9	CASSFQGPYGYTF	TGTGCCAGCAGCTTCCAGGGACCCTATGGCTACACCTTC
-	few	TRBJ2-7	TRBV4-3	CASSPGRGYEQYF	TGCGCCAGCAGCCCGGGGCGGGGCTACGAGCAGTACTTC
TRBD2	-	TRBJ2-1	TRBV9	CASSALAGVYNEQFF	TGTGCCAGCAGCGCTCTAGCGGGAGTATACAATGAGCAGTTCTTC
TRBD1	-	TRBJ1-2	TRBV24-1	CATSEHGGQGFYGYTF	TGTGCCACCAGTGAACACGGGGGACAGGGGTTTTATGGCTACACCTTC
-	-	TRBJ2-2	TRBV7-8	CASSSVQGNTGELFF	TGTGCCAGCAGCTCCGTTCAGGGGAACACCGGGGAGCTGTTTTTT
TRBD1	-	TRBJ2-7	TRBV6-2/TRBV6-3	CASSYPGTGPYEQYF	TGTGCCAGCAGTTACCCCGGGACAGGTCCATACGAGCAGTACTTC
TRBD2	few	TRBJ2-5	TRBV29-1	CSVQSGRGETQYF	TGCAGCGTTCAAAGCGGGAGGGGCGAGACCCAGTACTTC
-	few	TRBJ1-2	TRBV5-6	CASRTEAYGYTF	TGTGCCAGCAGGACAGAGGCCTATGGCTACACCTTC
-	-	TRBJ1-5	TRBV24-1	CATSDSGNSNQPQHF	TGTGCCACCAGTGATTCGGGGAATAGCAATCAGCCCCAGCATTTT